This section outlines one T cell receptor beta chain sequence together with its context. Antigen unknown. The CDR3 does not close with the conserved phenylalanine or tryptophan, likely indicating a read error. Because the CDR3's place on the DNA is in doubt, the DNA is left out and the CDR3 is given as listed by TCRdb. These data are taken from a study of CD8+CD57+ T cells in acquired aplastic anemia. Study overall: An average of approximately 3.2 ug of DNA was obtained from sorted CD4+ and CD8+ cells. Healthy donor CD4+ cell samples had a mean of about 10.8 million reads.

For CDR3 and TCR beta VDJ profiling, genomic DNA was the template used. TCRdb recomputed calls from the reads with MiXCR, one row per CDR3 protein. Seen here are around 400,000 distinct CDR3 sequences, just under 70% observed once, and the top ten hold approximately 3.8%. The CDR3 is 13 residues long, ends included. CDR1 is SGHTA and CDR2 is FQGNSA in the germline V gene. Study-level points and caveats: No significant patient-versus-control difference appeared in CD8+ Simpson's diversity. Found in both controls and patients were approximately 31 CD8+ CDR3 sequences.

Sample: sorted CD4+, CD8+, or CD8+CD57+ T cells (not recorded which) from PBMCs. This TCR came from a human donor in good health, serving as a control. The V and J genes are TRBV7-2 and TRBJ1-6; the table names TRBD1, a call not compared with the DNA. CDR3 region: CASSPDRGDYHEL.